These 4 T cell receptor beta chains share one sample of origin, sequenced in a study of CD8+CD57+ T cells in acquired aplastic anemia. CD8+CD57+ cell expansion had been shown by flow cytometry in patients chosen for sequencing. TCR beta VDJ and CDR3 were profiled, and genomic DNA was the template. TCRdb re-analysed the reads in MiXCR, keeping a single row per CDR3 protein. Of approximately 150,000 distinct CDR3 sequences in the sample, about half were seen once. The sample taken for sequencing was sorted CD4+, CD8+, or CD8+CD57+ T cells (not recorded which) from PBMCs. Receptors were obtained from a human donor with aplastic anemia.

Details on this clonotype: A read error is possible here, since a much larger clone lies one base away. The chain has TRBV24-1 and TRBJ2-1; D perhaps matches TRBD1 (7 bases). The CDR3 extends over 13 amino acids. Germline assignment: CDR1 KGHDR and CDR2 SFDVKD. Deletions cut 11 bases from V and 10 bases from J, with 20 bases between. The CDR3 coding sequence is TGTGCCAGCAGGCGGGACAGTACCTACGAGCAGTTCTTC. This encodes CASRRDSTYEQFF.

The J gene is TRBJ2-7, the V gene TRBV10-3; 9 nucleotides align to TRBD1. V gave up 8 bases and J gave up 4 bases; unmatched junction bases: 9. CDR1 and CDR2 (germline): ENHRY, SYGVKD. The CDR3 length is 14 residues. CDR3: CAIAVPGQGYEQYF. The CDR3 bases are TGTGCCATCGCGGTTCCGGGACAGGGATACGAGCAGTACTTC.

The chain combines TRBV10-3 with TRBJ1-1; D is perhaps TRBD1 (5 bases). This CDR3 is built from 14 residues. The germline V gene encodes CDR1 ENHRY and CDR2 SYGVKD. The ends were cut back, 6 bases at V and 1 base at J, with 12 bases in the middle. This chain's CDR3 is CAISRDEANTEAFF. In DNA form, the CDR3 reads TGTGCCATCAGCCGGGACGAAGCGAACACTGAAGCTTTCTTT.

Note on this clonotype: One base away lies a much larger clone, so this may be a sequencing read error. Lacking the conserved final phenylalanine or tryptophan, this CDR3 likely reflects a read error. The chain recombines TRBV6-1 with TRBJ1-1; possibly TRBD1 for D (5 bases). Germline CDR1 is MNHNS and CDR2 is SASEGT. Trimming removed 4 bases at V and 4 bases at J, with 19 bases between. The CDR3 consists of 16 residues. The CDR3 DNA follows: TGTGCCAGCAGTGGGGCAACGGGACCTCGGAGCACTGAAGCTTTCCTT. Encoded protein: CASSGATGPRSTEAFL.